This entry is about one T cell receptor (beta chain). The antigen is undetermined. The sample belongs to a study of monozygotic twins with cystic fibrosis. Study results and caveats: Age, concordance and disease severity did not associate with shared CDR3 numbers.

CDR1 is LGHNA and CDR2 is YSLEER in the germline V gene. With 4 bases clipped from V and 6 bases from J, the junction kept 9 bases outside the gene matches. The CDR3 has 15 amino acids. The table came from immunoSEQ multiplex PCR; TCRdb's copy has only in-frame clones and leaves some out. The sample contains 20,000 or so clones, around nine tenths of which appear only once. The sequenced material came from blood. The TCR sequence derives from a woman aged 25 to 39 with cystic fibrosis. The chain combines TRBV4-3 with TRBJ1-1, with 9 bases fitting TRBD1. The CDR3 protein is CASSPGTGRYAEAFF. As DNA, the CDR3 is TGCGCCAGCAGCCCTGGGACAGGGAGGTACGCTGAAGCTTTCTTT.